The sequence of this T cell receptor beta chain was determined in a study of T cell responses to AZD1222 COVID-19 vaccine. Study-wide results and caveats: The study identified only a handful of AZD1222 recipients as seropositive at baseline.

CDR1 is SGHTA and CDR2 is FQGNSA in the germline V gene. The CDR3 runs to 13 residues. V was cut by 6 bases and J by 2 bases, with 10 bases left in between. Generated by immunoSEQ multiplex PCR, the TCRdb table keeps only in-frame clones and is missing some. Of some 180,000 clones listed, 85% to 95% are singletons. For this clone: Antigen: not known.

This sample comprised peripheral blood, obtained 28 days after the second AZD1222 dose. This sequence joins TRBV7-2 and TRBJ1-2; the D is unclear. This clonotype originated in an adult who received the AZD1222 COVID-19 vaccine. Here the CDR3 DNA reads TGTGCCAGCAGTCAGGACGGGAACTATGGCTACACCTTC. It translates to CASSQDGNYGYTF.